Listed below are T cell receptor beta chains from one sample, sequenced in a study of vaccination and CD4 T cells after COVID-19. TCRdb re-called the PCR reads through MiXCR, storing one row per CDR3 protein. This sample has 3,500 to 4,500 distinct CDR3 sequences, with around 40% found just once. For these receptors, no antigen is known. Sequenced material: CD4+ T cells from blood, cultured in vitro. Receptor source: a human donor in good health. The CDR3 runs from the conserved cysteine through the conserved F or W. Fields, in order: D gene, CDR3 length, J gene, V gene, clone size, CDR3 protein, CDR3 DNA. D genes are given only for firm matches. The size entry is marked missing in some rows and otherwise reads once, few, many or a size class.

>-|15|TRBJ2-5|TRBV20-1|-
CSAAPAGAGRETQYF
TGCAGTGCTGCCCCCGCCGGGGCCGGACGGGAGACCCAGTACTTC
>-|12|TRBJ2-3|TRBV19|-
CASSGVGDTQYF
TGTGCCAGTAGCGGGGTGGGGGATACGCAGTATTTT
>-|14|TRBJ2-5|TRBV11-2|few
CASSFGLTQETQYF
TGTGCCAGCAGCTTCGGACTGACCCAAGAGACCCAGTACTTC
>-|12|TRBJ1-5|TRBV2|-
CASRGTGRPQHF
TGTGCCAGCAGGGGGACTGGCCGGCCCCAGCATTTT
>-|15|TRBJ2-1|TRBV6-1|-
CASSETVSPYNEQFF
TGTGCCAGCAGTGAAACGGTTTCCCCCTACAATGAGCAGTTCTTC
>-|13|TRBJ2-2|TRBV6-4|few
CASSDGDTGELFF
TGTGCCAGCAGTGACGGGGACACCGGGGAGCTGTTTTTT
>TRBD2|18|TRBJ2-5|TRBV7-6|-
CASRLGELAGGRQETQYF
TGTGCCAGCAGATTAGGGGAACTAGCGGGGGGGCGTCAAGAGACCCAGTACTTC
>-|13|TRBJ1-3|TRBV29-1|-
CSVELGGGNTIYF
TGCAGCGTTGAATTGGGGGGTGGAAACACCATATATTTT
>-|14|TRBJ1-2|TRBV19|few
CASSTPGNLYGYTF
TGTGCCAGTAGTACCCCGGGTAACCTCTATGGCTACACCTTC
>-|12|TRBJ1-5|TRBV12-3/TRBV12-4|-
CASRRGDQPQHF
TGTGCCAGCAGGAGAGGGGATCAGCCCCAGCATTTT
>-|15|TRBJ1-2|TRBV20-1|few
CSARGTRTLSLSYTF
TGCAGTGCTCGGGGAACCAGGACTTTAAGTTTGAGCTACACCTTC
>TRBD2|13|TRBJ2-5|TRBV30|-
CAWSPGLTETQYF
TGTGCCTGGTCTCCGGGACTAACAGAGACCCAGTACTTC
>-|13|TRBJ1-1|TRBV15|-
CATSREPGTEAFF
TGTGCCACCAGCAGAGAACCGGGGACTGAAGCTTTCTTT
>TRBD1|13|TRBJ1-2|TRBV7-9|-
CASSSTGPSGYTF
TGTGCCAGCAGCTCGACAGGGCCCTCTGGCTACACCTTC
>-|14|TRBJ1-1|TRBV20-1|few
CSAPFSAPDTEAFF
TGCAGTGCACCTTTTTCGGCCCCAGACACTGAAGCTTTCTTT
>-|13|TRBJ1-1|TRBV7-3|few
CASSLFSYTEAFF
TGTGCCAGCAGCTTATTCTCCTACACTGAAGCTTTCTTT
>-|14|TRBJ2-7|TRBV19|-
CASSIGTVSYEQYF
TGTGCCAGTAGTATAGGTACCGTAAGCTACGAGCAGTACTTC
>-|14|TRBJ1-1|TRBV18|-
CASSPESRGTEAFF
TGTGCCAGCTCACCAGAATCGAGGGGCACTGAAGCTTTCTTT
>-|15|TRBJ1-3|TRBV29-1|-
CSVEDRVRDWNTIYF
TGCAGCGTTGAAGATCGGGTCAGGGATTGGAACACCATATATTTT
>-|16|TRBJ1-6|TRBV5-4|few
CASSLRGTEQNSPLHF
TGTGCCAGCAGCTTGCGAGGGACTGAACAGAATTCACCCCTCCACTTT
>-|13|TRBJ1-6|TRBV11-3|few
CASSYSRDSPLHF
TGTGCCAGCAGCTATAGCAGGGATTCACCCCTCCACTTT
>-|13|TRBJ1-2|TRBV6-1|-
CASNQDLSYGYTF
TGTGCCAGCAACCAAGACTTGAGCTATGGCTACACCTTC
>-|14|TRBJ1-1|TRBV7-3|-
CASSLIAGVTEAFF
TGTGCCAGCAGCTTAATAGCTGGTGTCACTGAAGCTTTCTTT
>-|13|TRBJ2-3|TRBV6-4|-
CASSATPPDTQYF
TGTGCCAGCAGTGCGACCCCCCCAGATACGCAGTATTTT
>-|12|TRBJ1-1|TRBV20-1|medium-sized
CSAPAWYTEAFF
TGCAGTGCTCCCGCGTGGTACACTGAAGCTTTCTTT
>-|14|TRBJ1-6|TRBV12-3/TRBV12-4|-
CASSFAGANSPLHF
TGTGCCAGCAGTTTCGCGGGGGCCAATTCACCCCTCCACTTT
>-|16|TRBJ2-1|TRBV11-3|-
CASSSGGTASYNEQFF
TGTGCCAGCAGCTCCGGAGGGACAGCCTCCTACAATGAGCAGTTCTTC
>-|15|TRBJ1-2|TRBV6-4|few
CASSDSALGGYGYTF
TGTGCCAGCAGTGACTCGGCGCTTGGGGGTTATGGCTACACCTTC
>TRBD1|15|TRBJ1-4|TRBV27|-
CASSRPGQINEKLFF
TGTGCCAGCAGTAGACCGGGACAGATTAATGAAAAACTGTTTTTT
>-|12|TRBJ1-2|TRBV5-4|few
CASSGQNYGYTF
TGTGCCAGCAGTGGACAGAATTATGGCTACACCTTC
>-|14|TRBJ1-1|TRBV27|-
CASSFARTDTEAFF
TGTGCCAGCAGTTTTGCCAGGACAGACACTGAAGCTTTCTTT
>-|15|TRBJ2-7|TRBV6-1|once
CASTEETGGHYEQYF
TGTGCCAGCACCGAAGAGACCGGGGGCCACTACGAGCAGTACTTC
>-|17|TRBJ2-4|TRBV19|-
CASSIQWQTLAKNIQYF
TGTGCCAGTAGTATTCAATGGCAGACTCTAGCCAAAAACATTCAGTACTTC
>-|14|TRBJ1-2|TRBV15|few
CATSRDPYEGGYTF
TGTGCCACCAGCAGAGATCCTTATGAGGGCGGCTACACCTTC
>-|16|TRBJ1-5|TRBV7-2|few
CASSQSFGGKNQPQHF
TGTGCCAGCAGCCAATCGTTCGGGGGAAAGAATCAGCCCCAGCATTTT
>TRBD1|13|TRBJ1-2|TRBV7-8|-
CASSPTGLDGYTF
TGTGCCAGCAGCCCGACAGGGTTGGATGGCTACACCTTC
>-|12|TRBJ1-1|TRBV6-2/TRBV6-3|-
CASSQGWTEAFF
TGTGCCAGCAGTCAGGGGTGGACTGAAGCTTTCTTT
>TRBD1|15|TRBJ1-6|TRBV7-2|-
CASSLGGQANSPLHF
TGTGCCAGCAGCTTAGGCGGACAGGCCAATTCACCCCTCCACTTT
>TRBD1|17|TRBJ1-2|TRBV7-8|-
CASSITVQGVTRRGYTF
TGTGCCAGCAGCATAACCGTTCAGGGGGTGACCCGTCGTGGCTACACCTTC
>-|17|TRBJ2-7|TRBV7-9|-
CASTSESEGRISYEQYF
TGTGCCAGCACTTCCGAAAGTGAGGGACGTATATCCTACGAGCAGTACTTC
>-|16|TRBJ1-6|TRBV6-5|few
CASSYSNTAYNSPLHF
TGTGCCAGCAGTTACTCGAACACAGCCTATAATTCACCCCTCCACTTT
>-|14|TRBJ1-2|TRBV9|-
CASSVVGQDYGYTF
TGTGCCAGCAGCGTAGTTGGTCAGGACTATGGCTACACCTTC
>TRBD1|15|TRBJ1-1|TRBV11-3|-
CASSLTGEGNTEAFF
TGTGCCAGCAGCCTGACAGGGGAGGGGAACACTGAAGCTTTCTTT
>-|13|TRBJ2-2|TRBV7-6|medium-sized
CASRNRADGELFF
TGTGCCAGCAGGAACAGGGCGGACGGGGAGCTGTTTTTT